The rows below give T cell receptor beta chains drawn from one sample of a study of T cells after yellow fever vaccination. TCRdb re-derived calls from the 5' RACE reads in MiXCR, one entry per CDR3 protein. The sample carries fewer than 450,000 distinct CDR3 sequences, about 7.8% recorded once. The input for sequencing was PBMCs, taken about 41 days after the first yellow fever vaccination. These receptors originate from a man between 18 and 29 years old who received the YFV17D yellow fever vaccine. CDR3s include the opening cysteine and the closing phenylalanine or tryptophan. A D gene is named only where the DNA matches it firmly. Clone size is shown for a subset of rows, as once, few, many or a class of expanded clone.

V: TRBV20-1; D: NA; size: NA; J: TRBJ2-7; DNA: TGCAGTGCTAGAAAACCGACTAGGGCCGCCTACGAGCAGTACTTC; CDR3: CSARKPTRAAYEQYF
V: TRBV7-9; D: NA; size: few; J: TRBJ2-2; DNA: TGTGCCAGCAGTTGGCGGGGCCGGGCAACGAACACCGGGGAGCTGTTTTTT; CDR3: CASSWRGRATNTGELFF
V: TRBV4-3; D: NA; size: few; J: TRBJ2-5; DNA: TGCGCCAGCAGCCAAGCCGAGAGGGGTCGGGAGACCCAGTACTTC; CDR3: CASSQAERGRETQYF
V: TRBV7-2; D: NA; size: NA; J: TRBJ2-1; DNA: TGTGCCAGCAGCTTGTACCACTCGAGCTCCTACAATGAGCAGTTCTTC; CDR3: CASSLYHSSSYNEQFF
V: TRBV7-2; D: TRBD1; size: NA; J: TRBJ2-5; DNA: TGTGCCAGCAGTTATTATAGGACAGGCGAAGAGACCCAGTACTTC; CDR3: CASSYYRTGEETQYF
V: TRBV11-2; D: NA; size: NA; J: TRBJ2-5; DNA: TGTGCCAGCAGACCCGGGACCGCACAAGAGACCCAGTACTTC; CDR3: CASRPGTAQETQYF
V: TRBV10-1; D: NA; size: few; J: TRBJ1-1; DNA: TGCGCCAGCAGTGAAACTGCGGTTTCTGAAGCTTTCTTT; CDR3: CASSETAVSEAFF
V: TRBV12-3/TRBV12-4; D: TRBD1; size: NA; J: TRBJ1-1; DNA: TGTGCCAGCAGGACAGGGGTGGGGACTGAAGCTTTCTTT; CDR3: CASRTGVGTEAFF
V: TRBV9; D: NA; size: few; J: TRBJ1-1; DNA: TGTGCCAGCAGCGCTCGGACAGACACTGAAGCTTTCTTT; CDR3: CASSARTDTEAFF
V: TRBV6-2/TRBV6-3; D: NA; size: few; J: TRBJ1-3; DNA: TGTGCCAGCAGTTACTCGTTTGGAAACACCATATATTTT; CDR3: CASSYSFGNTIYF
V: TRBV7-2; D: NA; size: NA; J: TRBJ2-1; DNA: TGTGCCAGCAGGGGCAATGAGCAGTTCTTC; CDR3: CASRGNEQFF
V: TRBV19; D: NA; size: few; J: TRBJ2-1; DNA: TGTGCCAGTAGTATCCGGGGGCGGGGGCAGGCCTACAATGAGCAGTTCTTC; CDR3: CASSIRGRGQAYNEQFF
V: TRBV29-1; D: NA; size: many; J: TRBJ1-1; DNA: TGCAGCGCCAGGGCGGCGAACACTGAAGCTTTCTTT; CDR3: CSARAANTEAFF